This entry lists 28 T cell receptor beta chains sequenced from one sample in a study of cytomegalovirus exposure and HLA in healthy donors. Amplification used 60 Vbeta primers and 13 Jbeta primers. Here immunoSEQ multiplex PCR was the method, and the copy in TCRdb shows in-frame clones only, minus some. The data contain 210,000 or so clones, roughly 80% of them singletons. The sequenced sample consisted of PBMCs. These receptors were taken from a man aged 35-49 years in good health and CMV-seronegative.

Worth noting for this clone: The sample contains more than one DNA sequence encoding this CDR3. The J gene is TRBJ1-2, the V gene TRBV27; possibly TRBD1 for D (6 bases). V lost 0 bases, J lost 4 bases, and 6 bases lay in between. The germline CDR1 and CDR2 sequences are MNHEY and SMNVEV (reference sequence). There are 13 residues in the CDR3. The CDR3 loop is CASSLSGAYGYTF. The CDR3 DNA is TGTGCCAGCAGTTTATCGGGGGCCTATGGCTACACCTTC.

This clone was detected a few times. This chain uses TRBV7-3 with TRBJ1-1; 7 nucleotides agree with TRBD1. V lost 0 bases, J lost 7 bases, and 5 bases stayed unmatched. Germline V CDR1 and CDR2: SGHTA, FQGTGA. The CDR3 runs to 14 residues. CDR3 loop: CASSLTTQGGEAFF. CDR3 bases: TGTGCCAGCAGCTTAACCACCCAGGGGGGTGAAGCTTTCTTT.

This clone was seen just once. The chain is built from TRBV10-3 and TRBJ1-5; maybe TRBD1 (5 bases). CDR1 and CDR2 from the germline V gene are ENHRY and SYGVKD. The CDR3 has 13 residues. V lost 4 bases to trimming and J lost 7 bases, with 11 bases between them. The CDR3 region has the DNA TGTGCCATCAGTGGGGCAGGGAGGCAGCCCCAGCATTTT. Translation: CAISGAGRQPQHF.

This sequence joins TRBV18 and TRBJ1-5; 7 nucleotides align to TRBD1. With V trimmed by 3 bases and J by 7 bases, 6 bases remained unmatched. Germline V gene sequence: CDR1 KGHSH, CDR2 LQKENI. The CDR3 is 14 residues long. The CDR3 region has the DNA TGTGCCAGCTCACCGGGACAGAGGGGCCAGCCCCAGCATTTT. Residues: CASSPGQRGQPQHF.

In DNA, the CDR3 is TGTGCCAGCAGCCCCGGGACTTTAGGGGCCAAAAACATTCAGTACTTC. Translating gives CASSPGTLGAKNIQYF. The chain carries TRBV28 and TRBJ2-4; D is possibly TRBD2 (6 bases). With 6 bases removed from V and 1 base from J, the gap between germline ends came to 16 bases. The V gene's germline CDR1 is MDHEN and CDR2 SYDVKM. There are 16 residues in the CDR3.

The sample holds one count of this clone. The genes are TRBV7-2 and TRBJ2-7, with D uncertain. The V and J ends lost 4 bases and 0 bases respectively, with 7 bases between them. The germline CDR1 and CDR2 sequences are SGHTA and FQGNSA. The CDR3 sequence is 13 residues long. The CDR3 region has the DNA TGTGCCAGCAGCTCAGTAAGCTCCTACGAGCAGTACTTC. Protein: CASSSVSSYEQYF.

Written as DNA, the CDR3 is TGTGCCAGCAGCAACCTTTTCCTTAGCGGGGGGCTTAACAATGAGCAGTTCTTC. Translating gives CASSNLFLSGGLNNEQFF. J is TRBJ2-1 and V is TRBV7-2; 10 bases are a match to TRBD2. The CDR3 runs 18 residues. Germline V CDR1 and CDR2: SGHTA, FQGNSA. With 5 bases clipped from V and 5 bases from J, the junction kept 15 bases outside the gene matches.

The V call is TRBV5-4, the J call TRBJ2-3, with 7 bases identical to TRBD2. J was trimmed by 0 bases and V by 7 bases; bases with no gene match: 8. CDR1 is SGHNT, CDR2 YYREEE, per germline (reference sequence). The CDR3 is 15 amino acids. The CDR3 sequence: CASRVGGGSTDTQYF. DNA for the CDR3: TGTGCCAGCCGTGTAGGCGGGGGTAGCACAGATACGCAGTATTTT.

This CDR3 is CASTSDSPLHF. CDR3 nucleotide sequence: TGTGCCAGCACTTCGGATTCACCCCTCCACTTT. The rearrangement joins TRBV5-8 to TRBJ1-6; D unclear. Germline V lookup: CDR1 SGHTS, CDR2 YDEGEE. The CDR3 runs 11 residues. V lost 6 bases and J lost 8, with 6 bases in between.

This chain links TRBV19 with TRBJ1-1, with a possible D match to TRBD1 (5 bases). V was pared by 3 bases and J by 0 bases, with 8 bases between. The CDR3 has 14 amino acids. CDR1 LNHDA and CDR2 SQIVND come from the germline V gene (reference sequence). CDR3 region: CASSINRLNTEAFF. The CDR3 region has the DNA TGTGCCAGTAGTATTAACAGGTTGAACACTGAAGCTTTCTTT.

This clone appeared once. This rearrangement joins TRBV6-1 to TRBJ1-5; D is unresolved. CDR3 length: 12 residues. The V gene lost 7 bases and the J gene lost 1 base, with 5 bases spanning the gap. From germline, CDR1 is MNHNS and CDR2 SASEGT. CDR3 in amino acids: CASTLSNQPQHF. CDR3 nucleotides: TGTGCCAGCACTTTGAGCAATCAGCCCCAGCATTTT.

The chain links TRBV7-7 to TRBJ2-1, with D maybe TRBD2 (6 bases). Germline values: CDR1 SSHAT, CDR2 FNYEAQ (reference sequence). The CDR3 runs to 16 residues. Trimming left V 1 base short and J 5 bases short, with 15 bases between. CDR3 amino acids: CASSLGRTIIDNEQFF. The DNA for the CDR3 is TGTGCCAGCAGCTTAGGGAGGACTATTATAGACAATGAGCAGTTCTTC.

The V and J genes are TRBV28 and TRBJ1-2; a possible D gene is TRBD1 (5 bases). Trimming took 2 bases from V and 3 from J, leaving 13 bases between them. CDR1 MDHEN and CDR2 SYDVKM come from the germline V gene. There are 15 residues in the CDR3. The CDR3 region has the DNA TGTGCCAGCAGTTTAGGGACTGCTCTGGACTATGGCTACACCTTC. It translates to CASSLGTALDYGYTF.

With regard to this clone: This same CDR3 is encoded by further DNA sequences in the sample. The V gene is TRBV7-9, the J gene TRBJ2-3, with 9 bases matching TRBD1. Germline CDR1 and CDR2: SEHNR and FQNEAQ (reference sequence). The CDR3 extends over 15 amino acids. J was trimmed by 3 bases and V by 3 bases; bases with no gene match: 4. The CDR3 nucleotides read TGTGCCAGCAGCTTGGGACAGGGAAGGACAGATACGCAGTATTTT. Its translation is CASSLGQGRTDTQYF.

This clone has just one count. One junction end does not reproduce the germline sequence, and a read error may be involved. Distinct nucleotide sequences in the sample also encode this CDR3. This chain links TRBV5-1 with TRBJ1-1, with D perhaps matching TRBD1 (6 bases). CDR1 and CDR2 (germline): SGHRS, YFSETQ. The CDR3 spans 15 residues. The CDR3 spells CASSGGPGANTEAFF. For the CDR3, the DNA is TGCGCCAGCAGCGGGGGACCAGGGGCGAACACCGAAGCTTTCTTT.

The chain joins TRBV5-1 to TRBJ1-2; 8 bases fit TRBD1. V trimming: 7 bases; J trimming: 5 bases; junction bases outside the gene matches: 7. Germline V CDR1 and CDR2: SGHRS, YFSETQ. This CDR3 region has 13 residues. The DNA of the CDR3 is TGCGCCAGCGATCCAGGGGGCGGGTATGGCTACACCTTC. Residues: CASDPGGGYGYTF. Complete variable domain (other parts from reference TRBV5-1 and TRBJ1-2): KAGVTQTPRYLIKTRGQQVTLSCSPISGHRSVSWYQQTPGQGLQFLFEYFSETQRNKGNFPGRFSGRQFSNSRSEMNVSTLELGDSALYLCASDPGGGYGYTFGSGTRLTVV.

This clone was recorded only once. The chain combines TRBV11-2 with TRBJ1-1; D gene uncertain. Germline loops: CDR1 SGHAT, CDR2 FQNNGV. The germline V and J ends were trimmed by 2 bases and 3 bases, with 10 bases remaining between them. This CDR3 comprises 14 residues. CDR3: CASSLIDSYTEAFF. The CDR3 nucleotides read TGTGCCAGCAGCTTAATTGACTCGTACACTGAAGCTTTCTTT.

This chain links TRBV7-7 with TRBJ1-1; D gene unclear. This CDR3 has 13 residues. Trimming took off 7 bases at V and 4 bases at J, with 13 bases between the two ends. Per the germline V gene, CDR1 is SSHAT and CDR2 is FNYEAQ (reference sequence). The CDR3 DNA follows: TGTGCCAGCATGGAGGGCATGGGCACTGAAGCTTTCTTT. Amino acids: CASMEGMGTEAFF.

The chain employs TRBV27 and TRBJ2-7; TRBD2 might be the D (7 bases). CDR3 length: 15 amino acids. Germline CDR1 and CDR2: MNHEY and SMNVEV (reference sequence). The V end lost 0 bases, the J end lost 4 bases, and 13 bases lay between the germline ends. The CDR3 sequence is CASSLSPGGGYEQYF. CDR3 coding DNA: TGTGCCAGCAGTTTATCGCCGGGGGGCGGGTACGAGCAGTACTTC.

As DNA, the CDR3 is TGTGCCAGCAGCTTAGGTAGCGGGTCCTACGAGCAGTACTTC. It is translated as CASSLGSGSYEQYF. This chain joins TRBV7-2 and TRBJ2-7; 7 nucleotides line up with TRBD2. The CDR3 extends over 14 amino acids. The V and J ends lost 1 base and 1 base, in that order; junction bases with no gene match: 1. CDR1 is SGHTA and CDR2 is FQGNSA in the germline V gene.

This clone was observed a handful of times. The V gene is TRBV2, the J gene TRBJ2-3; 9 bases map to TRBD2. This CDR3 contains 13 residues. The J segment lost 6 bases and the V segment lost 6 bases, leaving 4 bases of the junction unmatched. CDR1 and CDR2 from the germline V gene are SNHLY and FYNNEI. The DNA for the CDR3 is TGTGCCAGCAGGCGGGGGGGCGGGGATACGCAGTATTTT. It is translated as CASRRGGGDTQYF.

The chain is built from TRBV18 and TRBJ1-5, with 9 bases that match TRBD1. CDR1 is KGHSH and CDR2 is LQKENI in the germline V gene. V lost 5 bases to trimming and J lost 6 bases; unmatched junction nucleotides: 8. The CDR3 is 15 amino acids. The CDR3 sequence: CASSAGQGMGQPQHF. In DNA form, the CDR3 reads TGTGCCAGCTCAGCCGGACAGGGGATGGGTCAGCCCCAGCATTTT.

The gene calls are TRBV11-2 and TRBJ2-3; 8 bases map to TRBD2. Germline assignment: CDR1 SGHAT and CDR2 FQNNGV. This CDR3 contains 18 residues. V was clipped by 6 bases and J by 0 bases; unmatched bases: 14. CDR3 in amino acids: CASRTAGDASSSTDTQYF. The DNA of the CDR3 is TGTGCCAGCAGGACAGCGGGGGACGCATCTTCTAGCACAGATACGCAGTATTTT.

The V gene is TRBV4-2, the J gene TRBJ2-1, with a tentative D call TRBD2 (7 bases). Germline-derived CDR1 and CDR2 are LGHNA and YNFKEQ. Trimming took 5 bases from V and 10 from J, leaving 18 bases between them. The CDR3 covers 14 residues. This CDR3 is CASSSIIEGGEQFF. The CDR3, as DNA: TGTGCCAGCAGCTCCATAATCGAGGGGGGGGAGCAGTTCTTC.

The chain uses TRBV30 and TRBJ2-7; tentative D call: TRBD2 (6 bases). Per the germline V gene, CDR1 is GTSNPN and CDR2 is SVGIG (reference sequence). This CDR3 contains 16 residues. V lost 0 bases and J 2 bases, leaving 17 bases between the germline ends. CDR3 nucleotides: TGTGCCTGGAGTGTGGCGGGGCGGCAGTTACCCTACGAGCAGTACTTC. Translating it yields CAWSVAGRQLPYEQYF.

This rearrangement joins TRBV6-5 to TRBJ2-1; tentatively, D is TRBD2 (6 bases). The V end lost 2 bases, the J end lost 6 bases, and 14 bases lay between the germline ends. This CDR3 contains 15 residues. The V gene's germline CDR1 is MNHEY and CDR2 SVGAGI. The CDR3 reads CASSYGRAGINEQFF. In nucleotides, the CDR3 is TGTGCCAGCAGTTACGGACGGGCGGGGATCAATGAGCAGTTCTTC.

The chain recombines TRBV6-1 with TRBJ1-1; D call uncertain. There are 14 residues in the CDR3. Trimming shortened V by 2 bases and J by 6 bases, and 13 bases separated the two germline ends. Germline values: CDR1 MNHNS, CDR2 SASEGT. For the CDR3, the DNA is TGTGCCAGCAGTGAACGGGAAGGAAGGTCTGAAGCTTTCTTT. It is translated as CASSEREGRSEAFF.

J is TRBJ1-5 and V is TRBV6-5, with TRBD1 as a possible D gene (5 bases). The CDR3 contains 15 residues. The germline V and J ends were trimmed by 2 bases and 6 bases, with 14 bases remaining between them. Germline CDR1 is MNHEY and CDR2 is SVGAGI. CDR3 residues: CASSYIVGLGQPQHF. DNA for the CDR3: TGTGCCAGCAGTTACATTGTGGGGCTCGGTCAGCCCCAGCATTTT.